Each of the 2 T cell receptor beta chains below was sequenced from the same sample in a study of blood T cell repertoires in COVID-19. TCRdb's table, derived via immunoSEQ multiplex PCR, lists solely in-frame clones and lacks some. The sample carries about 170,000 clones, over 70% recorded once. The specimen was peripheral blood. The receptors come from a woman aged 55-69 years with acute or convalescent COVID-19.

The CDR3 protein is CASSEGSSSGNTIYF. The CDR3 coding sequence is TGTGCCAGCAGTGAAGGGTCCAGCTCTGGAAACACCATATATTTT. The chain has TRBV6-1 and TRBJ1-3; D unresolved. Germline CDR1 is MNHNS and CDR2 is SASEGT. The CDR3 spans 15 residues. Between the trimmed V and J ends, which lost 1 base and 0 bases, there was a span of 7 bases.

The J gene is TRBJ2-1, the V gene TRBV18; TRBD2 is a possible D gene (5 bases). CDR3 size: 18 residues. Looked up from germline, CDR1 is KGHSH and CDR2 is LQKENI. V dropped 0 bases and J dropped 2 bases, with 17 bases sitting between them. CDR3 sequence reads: CASSPPGRGMTTYNEQFF. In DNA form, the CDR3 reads TGTGCCAGCTCACCACCTGGAAGAGGGATGACTACCTACAATGAGCAGTTCTTC.